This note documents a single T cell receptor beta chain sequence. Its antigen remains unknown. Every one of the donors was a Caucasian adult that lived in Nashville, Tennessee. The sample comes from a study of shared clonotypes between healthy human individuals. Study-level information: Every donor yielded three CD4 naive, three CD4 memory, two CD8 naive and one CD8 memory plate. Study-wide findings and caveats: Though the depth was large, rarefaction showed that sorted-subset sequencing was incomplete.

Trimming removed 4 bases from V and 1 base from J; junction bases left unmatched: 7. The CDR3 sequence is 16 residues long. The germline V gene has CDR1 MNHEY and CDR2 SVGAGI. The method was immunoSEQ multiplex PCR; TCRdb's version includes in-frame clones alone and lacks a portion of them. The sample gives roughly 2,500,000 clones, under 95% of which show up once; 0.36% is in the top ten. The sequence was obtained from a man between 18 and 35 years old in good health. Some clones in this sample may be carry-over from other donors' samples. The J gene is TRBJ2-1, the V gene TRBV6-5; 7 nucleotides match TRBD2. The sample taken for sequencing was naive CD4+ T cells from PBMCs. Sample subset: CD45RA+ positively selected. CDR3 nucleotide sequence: TGTGCCAGCAGTTTCGGAAGCGGGAATTCCTACAATGAGCAGTTCTTC. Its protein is CASSFGSGNSYNEQFF.